The 9 T cell receptor beta chains reported below all come from one sample, sequenced in a study of shared clonotypes between healthy human individuals. The method was immunoSEQ multiplex PCR; TCRdb's version includes in-frame clones alone and lacks a portion of them. In the table there are under 1 million clones, 85% to 95% of which are singletons. Only CD45RO-negative cells positively selected for CCR7 counted as naive CD8 cells, so terminally differentiated effector memory CD45RA+ cells were excluded. The sample was naive CD8+ T cells sorted from blood. Receptors were obtained from a man aged 30-40 years in good health.

Here the CDR3 reads CASSGRDNLGGAFF. CDR3 in DNA: TGTGCCAGCAGCGGCCGGGACAACCTCGGAGGAGCTTTCTTT. The rearrangement joins TRBV7-9 to TRBJ1-1, with D perhaps TRBD1 (6 bases). Germline CDR1 is SEHNR and CDR2 is FQNEAQ (reference sequence). The CDR3 is 14 amino acids. Trimming left V 5 bases short and J 10 bases short, with 20 bases between.

The V gene is TRBV6-4, the J gene TRBJ2-2; D is unclear. Trimming cost V 3 bases and J 5 bases, with 7 bases left between them. Germline assignment: CDR1 MRHNA and CDR2 SNTAGT. The CDR3 sequence is 13 residues long. The DNA for the CDR3 is TGTGCCAGCAGTGATGTCCAAACCGGGGAGCTGTTTTTT. This encodes CASSDVQTGELFF.

V is TRBV6-4 and J is TRBJ2-7; the D gene is possibly TRBD2 (6 bases). Germline V gives CDR1 MRHNA, CDR2 SNTAGT. The V end was cut by 4 bases, the J end by 4 bases, with 11 bases between. This CDR3 has 13 residues. CDR3 coding DNA: TGTGCCAGCAGTGTGCGACTAGGGTACGAGCAGTACTTC. Translating it yields CASSVRLGYEQYF.

V gene TRBV27 combines with J gene TRBJ2-7; D gene unclear. CDR1 MNHEY and CDR2 SMNVEV come from the germline V gene (reference sequence). Trimming took off 3 bases at V and 4 bases at J, with 16 bases between the two ends. The CDR3 sequence is 15 residues long. CDR3 sequence: CASSFLLGGAYEQYF. The CDR3 DNA reads TGTGCCAGCAGTTTCCTCTTGGGCGGAGCGTACGAGCAGTACTTC.

The chain joins TRBV7-9 to TRBJ2-7; TRBD1 aligns across 7 bases. The CDR3 runs 14 residues. Germline values: CDR1 SEHNR, CDR2 FQNEAQ (reference sequence). J lost 2 bases, V lost 4 bases, and 5 bases had no gene match. CDR3 residues: CASSSTGFPYEQYF. For the CDR3, the DNA is TGTGCCAGCAGCTCGACAGGGTTTCCCTACGAGCAGTACTTC.

This chain links TRBV10-3 with TRBJ2-7, with 10 bases aligning to TRBD2. Germline V gene lookup returns CDR1 ENHRY and CDR2 SYGVKD. CDR3 size: 14 residues. V trimming: 2 bases; J trimming: 3 bases; junction bases outside the gene matches: 1. CDR3 sequence (DNA): TGTGCCATCAGTGAGGGGACTAGCGTCTACGAGCAGTACTTC. The encoded protein is CAISEGTSVYEQYF.

This chain uses TRBV4-1 with TRBJ2-2; D is uncertain. CDR1 is MGHRA, CDR2 YSYEKL, per germline. The CDR3 loop spans 16 amino acids. Between the trimmed V and J ends, which lost 0 bases and 4 bases, there was a span of 12 bases. DNA of the CDR3: TGCGCCAGCAGCCAAGATCGGAGAATGAGCACCGGGGAGCTGTTTTTT. This gives the protein CASSQDRRMSTGELFF.

This clone was seen a single time. The rearrangement links TRBV28 to TRBJ1-2; a possible D gene is TRBD1 (5 bases). Germline V CDR1 and CDR2: MDHEN, SYDVKM. This CDR3 is built from 16 residues. V was trimmed by 5 bases and J by 2 bases, leaving 18 bases between them. The CDR3 reads CASSPQGDAGNYGYTF. The CDR3 coding sequence is TGTGCCAGCAGTCCGCAAGGGGACGCGGGAAACTATGGCTACACCTTC.

This clone was counted once. The chain is built from TRBV27 and TRBJ2-1; D ambiguous. V was trimmed by 4 bases and J by 0 bases, leaving 10 bases between them. The CDR3 has 15 residues. The V gene's germline CDR1 is MNHEY and CDR2 SMNVEV (reference sequence). CDR3 sequence reads: CASSSYVSSYNEQFF. CDR3 DNA sequence: TGTGCCAGCAGTTCCTACGTAAGCTCCTACAATGAGCAGTTCTTC.